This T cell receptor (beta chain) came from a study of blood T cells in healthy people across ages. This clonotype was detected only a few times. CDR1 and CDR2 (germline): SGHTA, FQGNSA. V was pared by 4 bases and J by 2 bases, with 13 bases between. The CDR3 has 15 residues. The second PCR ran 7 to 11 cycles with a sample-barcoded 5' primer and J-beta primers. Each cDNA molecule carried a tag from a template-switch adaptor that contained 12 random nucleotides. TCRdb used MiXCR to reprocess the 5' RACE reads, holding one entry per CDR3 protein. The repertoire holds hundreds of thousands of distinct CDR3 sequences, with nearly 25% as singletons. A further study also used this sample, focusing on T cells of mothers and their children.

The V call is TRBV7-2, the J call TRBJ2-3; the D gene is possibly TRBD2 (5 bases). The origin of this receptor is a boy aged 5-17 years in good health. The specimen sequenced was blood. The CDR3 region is CASSSSRSLTDTQYF. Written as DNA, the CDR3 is TGTGCCAGCAGCTCTAGCAGGTCGCTCACAGATACGCAGTATTTT.